This T cell receptor beta chain appears in the sequencing data of a study of blood T cell repertoires in COVID-19. The CDR3 sequence is 14 residues long. V dropped 4 bases and J dropped 4; count of bases not matched to a gene: 4. The germline V gene encodes CDR1 SGHVS and CDR2 FQNEAQ. Per the authors' pipeline: The assay estimated nucleated cells by amplifying reference gene primers. Generated by immunoSEQ multiplex PCR, the TCRdb table keeps only in-frame clones and is missing some. Clone size and the V and J calls come from that table; the DNA yielded D and trimming. The data contain about 210,000 clones, around 80% of them seen just once; the ten biggest clones take up 7.8%.

This TCR was recovered from a woman of 80 years or more with COVID-19, enrolled during active disease. The material sequenced was peripheral blood. The J gene is TRBJ1-3, the V gene TRBV7-8, with 7 bases that match TRBD1. For the CDR3, the DNA is TGTGCCAGCAGCTCCCGGGACAGAGGAAACACCATATATTTT. Protein: CASSSRDRGNTIYF.